This T cell receptor (beta chain) was sequenced in a study of blood T cell repertoires in COVID-19. Study-wide background: Sites across the United States, Italy and Spain contributed samples from acute and convalescent COVID-19. The cDNA or gDNA used as material had been derived from T cells, B-cell-depleted T cells, or PBMCs.

The V gene lost 3 bases and the J gene lost 2 bases, with 14 bases spanning the gap. Germline V gene lookup returns CDR1 LNHDA and CDR2 SQIVND (reference sequence). The CDR3 loop spans 17 amino acids. Original data processing: Nucleated cell counts were estimated from reference gene primer amplification. Repertoires were generated with immunoSEQ multiplex PCR, while TCRdb's copy carries only in-frame clones and drops some. V and J calls and clone size are as listed in that table; D and trimming were resolved from the DNA. The sample gives 250,000 to 300,000 clones, about 86% of which show up once; about 3.6% is in the top ten.

The chain recombines TRBV19 with TRBJ2-6, with D possibly being TRBD1 (5 bases). The TCR sequence derives from a man between 18 and 29 years old with active or convalescent COVID-19. The source material was peripheral blood. For the CDR3, the DNA is TGTGCCAGTAGTATTGTGACAGATTCTACTGGGGCCAACGTCCTGACTTTC. This codes for CASSIVTDSTGANVLTF.